This TCR beta chain was identified during a study of chemoradiotherapy in HPV16-positive cancers. The wider study: A couple of HPV16-positive patients' cells yielded candidate HPV-specific clones and common motifs.

The CDR3 has 14 residues. Germline lookup yields CDR1 MNHEY and CDR2 SMNVEV (reference sequence). Trimming removed 6 bases at V and 3 bases at J, with 15 bases between. Only one count was recorded for this clone. Its antigen is as yet unknown. Sequenced by immunoSEQ multiplex PCR; TCRdb stores in-frame clones only, minus some. This sample has under 3,000 clones, with around 80% found just once. General observations from the study: Candidate HPV-specific clones and E7-related TCR motifs grew in tumor during treatment.

This TCR derives from a human donor with HPV-associated anogenital cancer. The V and J genes are TRBV27 and TRBJ2-7; a weak D match, TRBD2 (6 bases). Sequences were derived from tumor tissue, sampled from a patient who underwent chemoradiotherapy. CDR3 in amino acids: CASRTGVTHYEQYF. The CDR3 bases are TGTGCCAGCAGAACGGGAGTCACTCACTACGAGCAGTACTTC.